The 10 T cell receptor beta chains in this list originate from one sample, sequenced in a study of chemoradiotherapy in HPV16-positive cancers. The repertoire was sequenced with immunoSEQ multiplex PCR; TCRdb's copy has only in-frame clones and lacks some. Of about 9,200 clones listed, around 82% are singletons. Sampling was carried out from a patient who underwent chemoradiotherapy. The receptor source for this set is a human donor with HPV-associated anogenital cancer.

This clone was seen just once. V gene TRBV2 combines with J gene TRBJ2-1; D is unclear. V was shortened by 4 bases and J by 4 bases, with 8 bases between the two germline ends. CDR3 length: 13 residues. CDR1 SNHLY and CDR2 FYNNEI come from the germline V gene. CDR3 loop: CASSGVIYNEQFF. The CDR3 DNA is TGTGCCAGCAGTGGGGTTATTTACAATGAGCAGTTCTTC.

This clone was seen only a few times. The chain combines TRBV6-5 with TRBJ1-2, with 8 bases aligning to TRBD1. CDR1 and CDR2 from the germline V gene are MNHEY and SVGAGI. This CDR3 contains 12 residues. The V segment lost 4 bases and the J segment 6 bases; nucleotides outside the gene matches: 1. DNA for the CDR3: TGTGCCAGCAGTTTGACAGGGGATGGCTACACCTTC. This translates into CASSLTGDGYTF.

V gene TRBV5-8 combines with J gene TRBJ2-7, with D perhaps assigned TRBD1 or TRBD2 (5 bases each). V was shortened by 4 bases and J by 4 bases, with 18 bases between the two germline ends. This CDR3 is built from 15 residues. CDR1 is SGHTS, CDR2 YDEGEE, per germline. The CDR3 sequence: CASSLLGDQRYEQYF. CDR3 nucleotides: TGTGCCAGCAGCCTTCTCGGGGACCAGCGATACGAGCAGTACTTC. Combining the CDR3 with reference TRBV5-8 and TRBJ2-7 gives the whole variable domain EAGVTQSPTHLIKTRGQQATLRCSPISGHTSVYWYQQALGLGLQFLLWYDEGEERNRGNFPPRFSGRQFPNYSSELNVNALELEDSALYLCASSLLGDQRYEQYFGPGTRLTVT.

The CDR3 DNA follows: TGCGCCAGCAGCTTGCCCCAGACAGGGGCTAATGAAAAACTGTTTTTT. It specifies CASSLPQTGANEKLFF. The chain employs TRBV5-1 and TRBJ1-4, with 8 positions matching TRBD1. Germline trimming cut 1 base from V and 3 bases from J; bases unmatched to any gene: 5. The germline V gene encodes CDR1 SGHRS and CDR2 YFSETQ. The CDR3 sequence is 16 residues long.

The rearrangement uses TRBV9 and TRBJ2-3, with D perhaps given as TRBD1 or TRBD2 (7 bases each). Trimming took 4 bases from V and 3 from J, leaving 18 bases between them. The V gene's germline CDR1 is SGDLS and CDR2 YYNGEE. The CDR3 is made up of 16 amino acids. CDR3 nucleotide sequence: TGTGCCAGCAGCCCCCAGGGGGGGTACGAGACAGATACGCAGTATTTT. It encodes CASSPQGGYETDTQYF.

V and J are TRBV28 and TRBJ2-1; D is possibly TRBD2 (6 bases). Trimming removed 4 bases at V and 4 bases at J, with 8 bases between. There are 13 residues in the CDR3. CDR1 is MDHEN and CDR2 is SYDVKM in the germline V gene. The CDR3 reads CASSSGLYNEQFF. CDR3 bases: TGTGCCAGCAGTTCGGGACTTTACAATGAGCAGTTCTTC.

The table lists this clone with a count of one. J is TRBJ2-1 and V is TRBV27; D unresolved. Trimming left V 0 bases short and J 6 bases short, with 6 bases between. This CDR3 has 13 residues. Germline CDR1 is MNHEY and CDR2 is SMNVEV (reference sequence). This CDR3 is CASSLSPRNEQFF. The DNA for the CDR3 is TGTGCCAGCAGTTTATCCCCCCGCAATGAGCAGTTCTTC.

V usage is TRBV10-3 and J usage is TRBJ2-7; TRBD1 matches 8 bases. Unmatched junction bases numbered 9, after V lost 2 bases and J lost 3 bases. CDR1 ENHRY and CDR2 SYGVKD come from the germline V gene. This CDR3 is 16 amino acids long. This chain's CDR3 is CAISEAVGQEHYEQYF. The DNA of the CDR3 is TGTGCCATCAGTGAGGCGGTGGGACAGGAACACTACGAGCAGTACTTC.

V and J are TRBV6-5 and TRBJ2-7, with TRBD2 matching over 8 bases. The CDR3 length is 13 residues. The germline V gene has CDR1 MNHEY and CDR2 SVGAGI. Trimming removed 5 bases from V and 5 bases from J; junction bases left unmatched: 5. CDR3 bases: TGTGCCAGCAGTCCCCCGGGGGGGGACGAGCAGTACTTC. It translates to CASSPPGGDEQYF.

CDR3 DNA sequence: TGTGCCAGCAGCCAGGGGCGGGGCAGGGAGGAGACCCAGTACTTC. Translated, it gives CASSQGRGREETQYF. The rearrangement joins TRBV11-3 to TRBJ2-5; TRBD1 or TRBD2 may be the D gene (6 bases each). The length of the CDR3 is 15 residues. Trimming took 5 bases from V and 5 from J, leaving 18 bases between them. CDR1 is SGHNT, CDR2 YENEEA, per germline.